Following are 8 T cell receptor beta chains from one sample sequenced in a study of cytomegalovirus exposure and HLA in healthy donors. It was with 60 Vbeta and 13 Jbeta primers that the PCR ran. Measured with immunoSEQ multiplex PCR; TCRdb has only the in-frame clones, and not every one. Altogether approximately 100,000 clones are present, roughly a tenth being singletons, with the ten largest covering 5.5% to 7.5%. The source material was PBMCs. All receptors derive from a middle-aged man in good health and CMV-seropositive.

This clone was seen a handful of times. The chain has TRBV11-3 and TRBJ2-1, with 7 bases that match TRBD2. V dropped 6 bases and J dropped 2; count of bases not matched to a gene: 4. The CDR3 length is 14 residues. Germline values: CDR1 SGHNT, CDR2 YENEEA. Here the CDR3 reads CASRPSGTYNEQFF. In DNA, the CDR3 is TGTGCCAGCAGACCTAGCGGAACCTACAATGAGCAGTTCTTC.

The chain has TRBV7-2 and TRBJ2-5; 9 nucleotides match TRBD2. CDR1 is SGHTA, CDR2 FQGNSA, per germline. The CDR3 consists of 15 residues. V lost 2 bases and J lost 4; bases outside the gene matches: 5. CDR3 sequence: CASSLRISGRETQYF. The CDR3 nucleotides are TGTGCCAGCAGCTTACGCATTAGCGGGAGAGAGACCCAGTACTTC.

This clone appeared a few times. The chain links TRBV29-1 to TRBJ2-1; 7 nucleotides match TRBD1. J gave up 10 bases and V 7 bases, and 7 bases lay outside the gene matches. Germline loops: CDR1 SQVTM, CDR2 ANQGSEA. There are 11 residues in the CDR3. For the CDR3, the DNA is TGCAGCGCCGCAGGGGGTTCGGAGCAGTTCTTC. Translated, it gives CSAAGGSEQFF.

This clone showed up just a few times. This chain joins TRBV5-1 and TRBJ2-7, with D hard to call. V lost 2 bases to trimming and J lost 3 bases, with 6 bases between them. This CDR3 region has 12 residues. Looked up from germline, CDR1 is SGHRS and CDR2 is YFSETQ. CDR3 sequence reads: CASSLSVYEQYF. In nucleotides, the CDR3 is TGCGCCAGCAGCTTATCAGTCTACGAGCAGTACTTC.

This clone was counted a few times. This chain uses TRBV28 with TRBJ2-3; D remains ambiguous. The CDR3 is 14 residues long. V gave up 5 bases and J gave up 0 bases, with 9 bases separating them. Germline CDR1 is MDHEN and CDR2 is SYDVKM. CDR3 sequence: CASSIGSSTDTQYF. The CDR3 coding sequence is TGTGCCAGCAGTATCGGTTCTAGCACAGATACGCAGTATTTT.

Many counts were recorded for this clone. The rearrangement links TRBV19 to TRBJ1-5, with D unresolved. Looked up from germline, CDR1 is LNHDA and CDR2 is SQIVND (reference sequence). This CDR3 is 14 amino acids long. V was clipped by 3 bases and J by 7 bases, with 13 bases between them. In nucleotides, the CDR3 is TGTGCCAGTAGTATTAGGAGTGCCGGCCAGCCCCAGCATTTT. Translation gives CASSIRSAGQPQHF.

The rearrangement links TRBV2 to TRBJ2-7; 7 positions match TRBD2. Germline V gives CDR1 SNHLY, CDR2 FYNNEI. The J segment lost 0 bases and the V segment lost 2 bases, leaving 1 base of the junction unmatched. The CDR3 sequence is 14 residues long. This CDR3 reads CASSETSDSYEQYF. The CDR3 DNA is TGTGCCAGCAGTGAAACTAGCGACTCCTACGAGCAGTACTTC. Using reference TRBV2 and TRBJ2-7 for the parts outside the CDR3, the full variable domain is EPEVTQTPSHQVTQMGQEVILRCVPISNHLYFYWYRQILGQKVEFLVSFYNNEISEKSEIFDDQFSVERPDGSNFTLKIRSTKLEDSAMYFCASSETSDSYEQYFGPGTRLTVT.

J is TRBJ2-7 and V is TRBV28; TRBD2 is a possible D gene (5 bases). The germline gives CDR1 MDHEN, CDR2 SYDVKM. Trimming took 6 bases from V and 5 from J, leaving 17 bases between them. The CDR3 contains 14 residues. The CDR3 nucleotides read TGTGCCAGCAGGTCCCGGGAAAGGGTAAACGAGCAGTACTTC. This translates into CASRSRERVNEQYF.